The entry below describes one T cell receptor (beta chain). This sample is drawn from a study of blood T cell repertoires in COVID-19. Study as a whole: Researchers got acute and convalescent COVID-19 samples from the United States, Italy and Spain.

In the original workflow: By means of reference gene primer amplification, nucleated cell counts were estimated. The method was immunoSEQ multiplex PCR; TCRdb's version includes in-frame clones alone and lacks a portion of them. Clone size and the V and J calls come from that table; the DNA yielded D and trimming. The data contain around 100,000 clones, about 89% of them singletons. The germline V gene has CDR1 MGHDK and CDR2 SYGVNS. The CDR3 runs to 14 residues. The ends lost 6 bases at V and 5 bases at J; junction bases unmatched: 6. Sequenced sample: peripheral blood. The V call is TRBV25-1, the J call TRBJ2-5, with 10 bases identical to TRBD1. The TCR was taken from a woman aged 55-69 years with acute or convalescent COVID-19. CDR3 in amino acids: CASSMTGGAETQYF. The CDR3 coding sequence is TGTGCCAGCAGCATGACAGGGGGCGCGGAGACCCAGTACTTC.